This passage covers 18 T cell receptor beta chains from one sample sequenced in a study of shared clonotypes between healthy human individuals. TCRdb's copy holds only in-frame clones and misses some; the assay was immunoSEQ multiplex PCR. The table has roughly 1 million clones, about 80% seen once. The specimen was memory CD4+ T cells sorted from blood. Subset indicated: CD45RA-negative fraction. These TCRs come from a man aged 18 to 30 in good health.

The chain combines TRBV9 with TRBJ2-5; 10 bases fit TRBD1. Germline values: CDR1 SGDLS, CDR2 YYNGEE. Germline trimming cut 1 base from V and 2 bases from J; bases unmatched to any gene: 2. This CDR3 is 15 amino acids long. This chain's CDR3 is CASSVSDRGQETQYF. The CDR3 DNA sequence: TGTGCCAGCAGCGTATCGGACAGGGGGCAAGAGACCCAGTACTTC.

The CDR3 bases are TGTGCCAGCGGAACAGTGGGGGACACAGAGACCCAGTACTTC. Residues: CASGTVGDTETQYF. The V call is TRBV5-5, the J call TRBJ2-5, with a weak D call TRBD1 (6 bases). V was pared by 7 bases and J by 4 bases, with 17 bases between. Germline-derived CDR1 and CDR2 are SGHKS and YYEKEE (reference sequence). The CDR3 has 14 amino acids.

The V and J genes are TRBV5-1 and TRBJ1-1; no clear D. Germline V lookup: CDR1 SGHRS, CDR2 YFSETQ. V gave up 4 bases and J gave up 10 bases, with 17 bases separating them. The CDR3 has 13 residues. DNA of the CDR3: TGCGCCAGCAGCCCCCCCCAAGAGACGGTAGCTTTCTTT. Encoded protein: CASSPPQETVAFF.

The chain joins TRBV7-2 to TRBJ1-2; D unclear. Looked up from germline, CDR1 is SGHTA and CDR2 is FQGNSA. The CDR3 is 13 residues long. Deletions cut 7 bases from V and 4 bases from J, with 13 bases between. In nucleotides, the CDR3 is TGTGCCAGCATCCCATCCGGTACCTATGGCTACACCTTC. Translating gives CASIPSGTYGYTF.

The chain combines TRBV9 with TRBJ2-7; no reliable D call. V lost 0 bases to trimming and J lost 3 bases, with 10 bases between them. CDR3 length: 14 amino acids. Germline V gene lookup returns CDR1 SGDLS and CDR2 YYNGEE. The CDR3 DNA reads as TGTGCCAGCAGCGTAGCTACCGAAGACTACGAGCAGTACTTC. Protein: CASSVATEDYEQYF.

V gene TRBV29-1 combines with J gene TRBJ2-3, with D possibly being TRBD2 (5 bases). The germline V and J ends were trimmed by 7 bases and 0 bases, with 11 bases remaining between them. This CDR3 region has 13 residues. The germline gives CDR1 SQVTM, CDR2 ANQGSEA. For the CDR3, the DNA is TGCAGCGCAGACGGAGGTAGCACAGATACGCAGTATTTT. Encoded protein: CSADGGSTDTQYF.

The V call is TRBV2, the J call TRBJ1-5; TRBD1 agrees at 8 bases. The CDR3 runs 15 residues. CDR1 and CDR2 from the germline V gene are SNHLY and FYNNEI. V was clipped by 5 bases and J by 3 bases; unmatched bases: 6. The CDR3 loop reads CASSPSTGVNQPQHF. DNA for the CDR3: TGTGCCAGCAGTCCGTCGACAGGGGTCAATCAGCCCCAGCATTTT.

The chain carries TRBV19 and TRBJ1-2; D perhaps matches TRBD1 (6 bases). Germline CDR1 LNHDA, CDR2 SQIVND (reference sequence). The CDR3 is 13 amino acids. Between the trimmed V and J ends, which lost 6 bases and 6 bases, there was a span of 14 bases. The CDR3 is CASSADRGDGYTF. DNA of the CDR3: TGTGCCAGTAGCGCGGACAGAGGGGATGGCTACACCTTC.

The gene calls are TRBV28 and TRBJ1-6; unclear D gene. V lost 2 bases, J lost 8 bases, and 4 bases lay in between. Germline values: CDR1 MDHEN, CDR2 SYDVKM. The CDR3 covers 12 residues. CDR3 bases: TGTGCCAGCAGTTTACCCTATTCACCCCTCCACTTT. Translation gives CASSLPYSPLHF.

V usage is TRBV27 and J usage is TRBJ2-7, with TRBD1 matching over 9 bases. The CDR3 has 15 amino acids. Trimming removed 6 bases from V and 2 bases from J; junction bases left unmatched: 8. Germline values: CDR1 MNHEY, CDR2 SMNVEV (reference sequence). The CDR3 bases are TGTGCCAGCAGCATAAAGACAGGGGGACCCTACGAGCAGTACTTC. It specifies CASSIKTGGPYEQYF.

The V and J genes are TRBV25-1 and TRBJ1-2, with D possibly matching TRBD1 (5 bases). The germline V gene has CDR1 MGHDK and CDR2 SYGVNS. CDR3 size: 13 residues. Trimming left V 7 bases short and J 9 bases short, with 18 bases between. This CDR3 reads CASMGRAQIRYTF. The CDR3 bases are TGTGCCAGCATGGGACGGGCTCAGATTCGCTACACCTTC.

The chain combines TRBV7-2 with TRBJ2-4; 7 bases line up with TRBD1. The V gene's germline CDR1 is SGHTA and CDR2 FQGNSA. The J segment lost 3 bases and the V segment lost 5 bases, leaving 7 bases of the junction unmatched. This CDR3 spans 15 amino acids. The CDR3 coding sequence is TGTGCCAGCAGCACCCCGACAGGGATCAAAAACATTCAGTACTTC. Translating gives CASSTPTGIKNIQYF.

This clone occurred once. The chain carries TRBV5-1 and TRBJ2-7, with 7 bases aligning to TRBD1. Losses at the gene ends were 5 bases for V and 6 bases for J; bases not matched to a gene: 8. Germline CDR1 reads SGHRS; CDR2 reads YFSETQ. CDR3 length: 13 amino acids. CDR3: CASSFAGTAEQYF. CDR3 nucleotide sequence: TGCGCCAGCAGTTTTGCCGGGACAGCCGAGCAGTACTTC. Drawing the rest from reference TRBV5-1 and TRBJ2-7, the complete variable domain is KAGVTQTPRYLIKTRGQQVTLSCSPISGHRSVSWYQQTPGQGLQFLFEYFSETQRNKGNFPGRFSGRQFSNSRSEMNVSTLELGDSALYLCASSFAGTAEQYFGPGTRLTVT.

CDR3 sequence: CASSPVWTGRDEQFF. For the CDR3, the DNA is TGCGCCAGCAGCCCCGTTTGGACAGGGAGGGATGAGCAGTTCTTC. The chain joins TRBV4-1 to TRBJ2-1, with a weak D call TRBD1 (8 bases). The germline V gene encodes CDR1 MGHRA and CDR2 YSYEKL. Deletions cut 4 bases from V and 8 bases from J, with 18 bases between. The CDR3 is made up of 15 amino acids.

The chain is built from TRBV11-3 and TRBJ2-2, with TRBD2 matching over 8 bases. The germline CDR1 and CDR2 sequences are SGHNT and YENEEA. The V segment lost 5 bases and the J segment 6 bases; nucleotides outside the gene matches: 14. This CDR3 contains 17 residues. CDR3 in amino acids: CASSRLAGAGGSGELFF. The DNA for the CDR3 is TGTGCCAGCAGCCGCCTCGCAGGTGCGGGGGGCTCCGGGGAGCTGTTTTTT.

The J gene is TRBJ2-1, the V gene TRBV5-1; TRBD2 aligns across 8 bases. This CDR3 has 14 amino acids. J gave up 8 bases and V 5 bases, and 9 bases lay outside the gene matches. Per germline, CDR1 SGHRS and CDR2 YFSETQ. The CDR3 DNA is TGCGCCAGCAGTTCCGGGACTAGTCCCCATGAGCAGTTCTTC. Translated, it gives CASSSGTSPHEQFF.

This clone was seen more than once but under ten times. This rearrangement joins TRBV5-8 to TRBJ2-1; 12 bases fit TRBD2. In germline, CDR1 is SGHTS, CDR2 YDEGEE. Trimming took 0 bases from V and 8 from J; bases not matched to a gene: 9. The CDR3 totals 17 residues. The CDR3 protein is CASSLAASSGGGHEQFF. For the CDR3, the DNA is TGTGCCAGCAGCTTGGCCGCCTCTAGCGGGGGGGGACATGAGCAGTTCTTC.

CDR3 region: CASSRQATNEKLFF. The CDR3 DNA follows: TGTGCCAGCAGCCGCCAGGCAACTAATGAAAAACTGTTTTTT. This sequence joins TRBV7-2 and TRBJ1-4; D ambiguous. V lost 5 bases, J lost 0 bases, and 7 bases lay in between. This CDR3 region has 14 residues. Germline CDR1 reads SGHTA; CDR2 reads FQGNSA.